Listed here are 26 T cell receptor beta chains from one sample, sequenced in a study of blood T cell repertoires in COVID-19. Some clones are missing from TCRdb's copy, which holds only in-frame ones; the method was immunoSEQ multiplex PCR. The sample carries about 280,000 clones, approximately 86% recorded once. The sequenced sample consisted of peripheral blood. The receptors were gathered from a woman in her 70s with COVID-19, enrolled during active disease.

The chain joins TRBV6-1 to TRBJ1-3, with a weak D call TRBD1 (5 bases). Germline V gene lookup returns CDR1 MNHNS and CDR2 SASEGT. This CDR3 is 14 amino acids long. V was shortened by 1 base and J by 2 bases, with 6 bases between the two germline ends. CDR3 amino acids: CASSEGGAGNTIYF. CDR3 in DNA: TGTGCCAGCAGTGAAGGGGGGGCTGGAAACACCATATATTTT.

This clone came up a few times. The rearrangement links TRBV19 to TRBJ2-3; 11 nucleotides align to TRBD1. V lost 5 bases, J lost 5 bases, and 9 bases stayed unmatched. The CDR3 runs 16 residues. CDR1 is LNHDA, CDR2 SQIVND, per germline (reference sequence). The CDR3 here is CASSPGDRGLRDTQYF. CDR3 sequence (DNA): TGTGCCAGTAGTCCGGGGGACAGGGGGTTGAGAGATACGCAGTATTTT.

The chain links TRBV7-2 to TRBJ1-1; D is undetermined. The CDR3 is 13 residues long. Trimming left V 2 bases short and J 4 bases short, with 8 bases between. Germline V gives CDR1 SGHTA, CDR2 FQGNSA. Here the CDR3 reads CASSLTQSTEAFF. The CDR3 nucleotides read TGTGCCAGCAGCTTAACACAGAGCACTGAAGCTTTCTTT.

This chain connects TRBV25-1 to TRBJ1-1; the match to TRBD1 covers 8 bases. The germline gives CDR1 MGHDK, CDR2 SYGVNS. V dropped 6 bases and J dropped 1; count of bases not matched to a gene: 16. This CDR3 is built from 18 residues. DNA of the CDR3: TGTGCCAGCAGGCAGACAGGGGATGAGGGGGACCCGAACACTGAAGCTTTCTTT. Translation: CASRQTGDEGDPNTEAFF.

The rearrangement uses TRBV7-9 and TRBJ2-1; maybe TRBD1 (5 bases). CDR3 length equals 15 residues. The V end was cut by 5 bases, the J end by 0 bases, with 11 bases between. The germline V gene has CDR1 SEHNR and CDR2 FQNEAQ (reference sequence). Here the CDR3 DNA reads TGTGCCAGCAGCGGGTCAGGGTACTCCTACAATGAGCAGTTCTTC. Translation gives CASSGSGYSYNEQFF.

The chain joins TRBV27 to TRBJ2-7; tentatively, D is TRBD2 (6 bases). The CDR3 runs 15 residues. Deletions cut 0 bases from V and 7 bases from J, with 16 bases between. Per germline, CDR1 MNHEY and CDR2 SMNVEV (reference sequence). The CDR3 coding sequence is TGTGCCAGCAGTTTATCTTTCGGGCCTGCGGGGGAGCAGTACTTC. This encodes CASSLSFGPAGEQYF.

The chain recombines TRBV6-5 with TRBJ2-1, with D perhaps matching TRBD2 (5 bases). Per the germline V gene, CDR1 is MNHEY and CDR2 is SVGAGI. Trimming took off 5 bases at V and 6 bases at J, with 14 bases between the two ends. CDR3 size: 14 residues. Written as DNA, the CDR3 is TGTGCCAGCAGTCCCCTAGGAGGCTTCAATGAGCAGTTCTTC. Its protein is CASSPLGGFNEQFF.

This chain uses TRBV14 with TRBJ2-7, with 9 bases lining up with TRBD2. Germline CDR1 and CDR2: SGHDN and FVKESK. V shed 3 bases and J 4 bases; nucleotides not matched to a gene: 7. This CDR3 region has 15 residues. CDR3 coding DNA: TGTGCCAGCAGCCAGGGCACTAGCGGGTTTTACGAGCAGTACTTC. Protein product: CASSQGTSGFYEQYF.

This chain links TRBV4-2 with TRBJ1-4, with D hard to call. CDR3 length: 14 residues. CDR1 is LGHNA and CDR2 is YNFKEQ in the germline V gene. The germline V and J ends were trimmed by 0 bases and 5 bases, with 7 bases remaining between them. The CDR3 region has the DNA TGTGCCAGCAGCCAAGAGAGACAAAATGAAAAACTGTTTTTT. This sequence encodes CASSQERQNEKLFF.

The V and J genes are TRBV29-1 and TRBJ2-1; 10 nucleotides match TRBD1. This CDR3 has 13 amino acids. J was trimmed by 8 bases and V by 4 bases; bases with no gene match: 5. Germline-derived CDR1 and CDR2 are SQVTM and ANQGSEA. Here the CDR3 reads CSVGPTGGDEQFF. In DNA, the CDR3 is TGCAGCGTTGGACCGACAGGGGGCGATGAGCAGTTCTTC.

V and J are TRBV6-5 and TRBJ2-5; 9 nucleotides match TRBD1. With 6 bases clipped from V and 4 bases from J, the junction kept 6 bases outside the gene matches. The CDR3 runs to 14 residues. Germline V gene sequence: CDR1 MNHEY, CDR2 SVGAGI. The CDR3, as DNA: TGTGCCAGCAGCCCGTTGACAGGGGGAGAGACCCAGTACTTC. Its protein product is CASSPLTGGETQYF.

V gene TRBV9 combines with J gene TRBJ2-3, with D maybe TRBD2 (5 bases). Germline values: CDR1 SGDLS, CDR2 YYNGEE. This CDR3 has 15 amino acids. V lost 4 bases and J 7 bases, leaving 19 bases between the germline ends. The CDR3 spells CASSSTGSAWNTQYF. The CDR3 DNA is TGTGCCAGCAGCAGCACGGGATCGGCTTGGAATACGCAGTATTTT. The variable domain in full, completed from reference TRBV9 and TRBJ2-3, reads DSGVTQTPKHLITATGQRVTLRCSPRSGDLSVYWYQQSLDQGLQFLIQYYNGEERAKGNILERFSAQQFPDLHSELNLSSLELGDSALYFCASSSTGSAWNTQYFGPGTRLTVL.

This rearrangement joins TRBV28 to TRBJ1-1, with 9 bases fitting TRBD1. The length of the CDR3 is 15 residues. From germline, CDR1 is MDHEN and CDR2 SYDVKM. The ends lost 5 bases at V and 4 bases at J; junction bases unmatched: 8. CDR3 nucleotides: TGTGCCAGCAGTAAGGGGGACAGGGTGCGCACTGAAGCTTTCTTT. Its translation is CASSKGDRVRTEAFF.

The rearrangement uses TRBV4-3 and TRBJ1-2, with D tentatively TRBD1 (5 bases). This CDR3 has 15 residues. V dropped 0 bases and J dropped 0 bases, with 8 bases sitting between them. Germline V CDR1 and CDR2: LGHNA, YSLEER. CDR3 coding DNA: TGCGCCAGCAGCCAAGATGACAGCACTAACTATGGCTACACCTTC. This gives the protein CASSQDDSTNYGYTF.

The chain recombines TRBV13 with TRBJ2-5, with 7 bases fitting TRBD2. Germline lookup yields CDR1 PRHDT and CDR2 FYEKMQ (reference sequence). This CDR3 spans 14 amino acids. V trimming: 5 bases; J trimming: 4 bases; junction bases outside the gene matches: 7. Written as DNA, the CDR3 is TGTGCCAGCAGCCCCCGACTAGCTGGAGAGACCCAGTACTTC. This gives the protein CASSPRLAGETQYF.

This chain uses TRBV5-6 with TRBJ1-2, with TRBD1 matching 9 bases. This CDR3 has 13 residues. CDR1 and CDR2 (germline): SGHDT, YYEEEE. The ends lost 4 bases at V and 4 bases at J; junction bases unmatched: 2. The CDR3 loop reads CASSRQGGYGYTF. The CDR3 nucleotides are TGTGCCAGCAGCAGACAGGGGGGCTATGGCTACACCTTC.

The genes are TRBV5-1 and TRBJ2-7, with D possibly being TRBD1 (5 bases). Germline V lookup: CDR1 SGHRS, CDR2 YFSETQ. The length of the CDR3 is 12 residues. V was cut by 1 base and J by 4 bases, with 6 bases left in between. CDR3 region: CASSLQGYEQYF. The CDR3 DNA is TGCGCCAGCAGCTTGCAGGGATACGAGCAGTACTTC.

This chain joins TRBV9 and TRBJ1-1; a weak D match, TRBD1 (5 bases). V was shortened by 3 bases and J by 0 bases, with 21 bases between the two germline ends. Germline CDR1 SGDLS, CDR2 YYNGEE. The CDR3 consists of 18 residues. CDR3 sequence (DNA): TGTGCCAGCAGCGCCAAAAGGGAGGGGACCTCAATGAACACTGAAGCTTTCTTT. Residues: CASSAKREGTSMNTEAFF.

J is TRBJ2-7 and V is TRBV18; 10 bases are shared with TRBD1. Trimming took 6 bases from V and 5 from J; bases not matched to a gene: 1. This CDR3 is built from 12 residues. CDR1 is KGHSH, CDR2 LQKENI, per germline. The CDR3 region is CASSGQGNEQYF. The CDR3 DNA reads as TGTGCCAGCTCGGGACAGGGGAACGAGCAGTACTTC.

The V and J genes are TRBV11-3 and TRBJ2-7; D perhaps matches TRBD2 (6 bases). CDR3 length: 14 residues. Looked up from germline, CDR1 is SGHNT and CDR2 is YENEEA. V was cut by 0 bases and J by 2 bases, with 8 bases left in between. As DNA, the CDR3 is TGTGCCAGCAGCTTAGATGGCGGGACCTACGAGCAGTACTTC. As protein: CASSLDGGTYEQYF.

V and J are TRBV5-4 and TRBJ1-1, with D unresolved. V shed 0 bases and J shed 0 bases, with 12 bases lying between them. The CDR3 sequence is 16 residues long. Germline CDR1 reads SGHNT; CDR2 reads YYREEE (reference sequence). CDR3 amino acids: CASSLAAHTLNTEAFF. The CDR3, as DNA: TGTGCCAGCAGCTTGGCCGCCCACACCTTGAACACTGAAGCTTTCTTT.

V is TRBV5-4 and J is TRBJ1-1; D not certain. The ends were cut back, 1 base at V and 1 base at J, with 8 bases in the middle. The CDR3 loop spans 14 amino acids. Germline V gives CDR1 SGHNT, CDR2 YYREEE (reference sequence). CDR3: CASSLRSTNTEAFF. The CDR3 nucleotides read TGTGCCAGCAGCTTGCGGTCCACGAACACTGAAGCTTTCTTT. The full variable domain, rest sourced from reference TRBV5-4 and TRBJ1-1, is ETGVTQSPTHLIKTRGQQVTLRCSSQSGHNTVSWYQQALGQGPQFIFQYYREEENGRGNFPPRFSGLQFPNYSSELNVNALELDDSALYLCASSLRSTNTEAFFGQGTRLTVV.

This clone showed up just once. This sequence joins TRBV21-1 and TRBJ2-7; TRBD1 is the table's D call, not checked against the DNA. TRBV21-1 is flagged as a pseudogene. The CDR3 extends over 16 amino acids. The CDR3 reads CASSSGLCGGAREQYF. CDR3 in DNA: TGTGCCAGCAGCAGTGGGCTTTGTGGGGGCGCGAGGGAGCAGTACTTC.

The chain carries TRBV5-1 and TRBJ2-3; a possible D gene is TRBD2 (7 bases). Trimming removed 4 bases at V and 0 bases at J, with 21 bases between. Looked up from germline, CDR1 is SGHRS and CDR2 is YFSETQ. The length of the CDR3 is 18 residues. The chain's CDR3 is CASSVGGAAGGSTDTQYF. The CDR3 DNA sequence: TGCGCCAGCAGCGTGGGGGGGGCCGCCGGGGGGAGCACAGATACGCAGTATTTT. Full variable domain (remainder filled in from reference TRBV5-1 and TRBJ2-3): KAGVTQTPRYLIKTRGQQVTLSCSPISGHRSVSWYQQTPGQGLQFLFEYFSETQRNKGNFPGRFSGRQFSNSRSEMNVSTLELGDSALYLCASSVGGAAGGSTDTQYFGPGTRLTVL.

CDR3 region: CASSGRVSAGGTDTQYF. For the CDR3, the DNA is TGTGCCAGCAGCGGTCGGGTCTCAGCGGGGGGCACAGATACGCAGTATTTT. V usage is TRBV7-6 and J usage is TRBJ2-3, with 8 bases matching TRBD2. V lost 5 bases, J lost 1 base, and 11 bases stayed unmatched. The CDR3 loop spans 17 amino acids. CDR1 is SGHVS, CDR2 FNYEAQ, per germline.

This chain uses TRBV7-3 with TRBJ1-2; a possible D gene is TRBD1 (5 bases). CDR3 length: 15 residues. V gave up 2 bases and J gave up 7 bases, with 17 bases separating them. Germline CDR1 reads SGHTA; CDR2 reads FQGTGA. The CDR3 DNA reads TGTGCCAGCAGCTTATCACAAGGGGATGGAAGTGGCTACACCTTC. Translating gives CASSLSQGDGSGYTF.